The 5 T cell receptor beta chains below all came from one sample that was sequenced in a study of T-cell reconstitution after alpha-beta-depleted transplantation in children. For TCRbeta, the library was prepared with unique molecular identifiers. TCRdb re-called the PCR reads with MiXCR, one entry per CDR3 protein. The sample lists about 580,000 distinct CDR3 sequences, about 21% occurring once. The source material was PBMCs, mostly from graft donor cells, sampled 360 days after TCRalphabeta/CD19-depleted stem cell transplant. These receptor sequences come from a boy in the first two years of life who had a stem cell transplant for acute myeloid leukemia, so the T cells may come from the graft donor.

This clonotype came up many times. This chain connects TRBV29-1 to TRBJ2-1; D not certain. V shed 1 base and J shed 8 bases, with 18 bases lying between them. Germline values: CDR1 SQVTM, CDR2 ANQGSEA. The CDR3 totals 15 residues. The chain's CDR3 is CSVEGYGSSTDEQFF. The CDR3 nucleotides read TGCAGCGTTGAAGGTTACGGAAGCTCTACGGATGAGCAGTTCTTC.

Remarks on this clonotype: The missing conserved phenylalanine or tryptophan at the end of this CDR3 makes a read error likely. The chain uses TRBV5-5 and TRBJ2-5; 8 bases fit TRBD1. The CDR3 is made up of 14 amino acids. V lost 3 bases to trimming and J lost 2 bases; unmatched junction nucleotides: 3. Germline V gene lookup returns CDR1 SGHKS and CDR2 YYEKEE (reference sequence). The CDR3 spells CASSYRTGQETQYS. The CDR3 DNA follows: TGTGCCAGCAGCTACCGGACAGGGCAAGAGACCCAGTACTCC.

CDR3 in DNA: TGTGCCAGCTCTACAGGGGGCGCATGGGAGACCCAGTACTTC. Its translation is CASSTGGAWETQYF. V usage is TRBV11-2 and J usage is TRBJ2-5, with 9 positions matching TRBD1. Per the germline V gene, CDR1 is SGHAT and CDR2 is FQNNGV. The CDR3 length is 14 residues. V trimming: 8 bases; J trimming: 5 bases; junction bases outside the gene matches: 9.

This clonotype has just a few counts. The chain recombines TRBV6-5 with TRBJ2-7; D is ambiguous. CDR3 length equals 15 residues. CDR1 MNHEY and CDR2 SVGAGI come from the germline V gene. Trimming stripped 6 bases from V and 5 bases from J, with 20 bases between. In DNA, the CDR3 is TGTGCCAGCAGCTTAGAACGGGCCTCTGGGCACGAGCAGTACTTC. Amino acid sequence: CASSLERASGHEQYF.

This clonotype occurred many times. This chain joins TRBV24-1 and TRBJ1-5; tentatively, D is TRBD1 (6 bases). This CDR3 contains 13 residues. V dropped 6 bases and J dropped 1 base, with 6 bases sitting between them. Germline CDR1 KGHDR, CDR2 SFDVKD. This CDR3 is CATSTGSNQPQHF. CDR3 nucleotide sequence: TGTGCCACCAGTACAGGGAGCAATCAGCCCCAGCATTTT.